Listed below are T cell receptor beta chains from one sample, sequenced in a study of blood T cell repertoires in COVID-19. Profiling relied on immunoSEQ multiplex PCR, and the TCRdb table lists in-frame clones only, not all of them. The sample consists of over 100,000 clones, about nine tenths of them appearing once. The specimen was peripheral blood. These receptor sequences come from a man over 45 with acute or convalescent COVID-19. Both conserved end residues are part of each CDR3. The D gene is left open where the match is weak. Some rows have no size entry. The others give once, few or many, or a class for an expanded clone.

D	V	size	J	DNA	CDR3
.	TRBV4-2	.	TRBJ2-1	TGTGCCAGCAGACCCCAGGAAAGCTCCTACAATGAGCAGTTCTTC	CASRPQESSYNEQFF
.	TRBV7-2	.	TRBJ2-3	TGTGCCAGCAGCTTAGCTAGCGCGGTCACAGATACGCAGTATTTT	CASSLASAVTDTQYF
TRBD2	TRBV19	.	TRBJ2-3	TGTGCCAGTAGTATAAGGGGAGGGCCAGATACGCAGTATTTT	CASSIRGGPDTQYF
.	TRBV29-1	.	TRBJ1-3	TGCAGCGTTGAGGCAGGGGCTAGAAACACCATATATTTT	CSVEAGARNTIYF
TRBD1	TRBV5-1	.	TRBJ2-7	TGCGCCAGCAGACACCGGGACAGATCCTACGAGCAGTACTTC	CASRHRDRSYEQYF
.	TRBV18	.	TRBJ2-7	TGTGCCAGCTCACCACCCGGACAGCCCTACGAGCAGTACTTC	CASSPPGQPYEQYF
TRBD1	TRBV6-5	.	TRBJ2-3	TGTGCCAGCAGTAGGGACAGGGGCGCAGATACGCAGTATTTT	CASSRDRGADTQYF
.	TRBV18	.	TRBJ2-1	TGTGCCAGCTCCCGGCTAGAGAGCGGTGAGCAGTTCTTC	CASSRLESGEQFF
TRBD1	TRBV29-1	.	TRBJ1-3	TGCAGCGTTGAAGGCCAGGGACAGGGTGGAAACACCATATATTTT	CSVEGQGQGGNTIYF
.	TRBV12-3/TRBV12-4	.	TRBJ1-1	TGTGCCAGTACAGGTGAGAACACTGAAGCTTTCTTT	CASTGENTEAFF
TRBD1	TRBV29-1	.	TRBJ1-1	TGCAGCGCCCTAAACTCCGGGACAGGAAACACTGAAGCTTTCTTT	CSALNSGTGNTEAFF
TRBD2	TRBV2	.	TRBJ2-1	TGTGCCAGCAGTCCCCAGCGGGAATCCTACAATGAGCAGTTCTTC	CASSPQRESYNEQFF
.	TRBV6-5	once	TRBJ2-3	TGTGCCAGCAGTTACAGGGGAAATACGCAGTATTTT	CASSYRGNTQYF
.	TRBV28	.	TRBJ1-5	TGTGCCAGCAGTCCCGACCCGCGTGGTACAGGGCCCCAGCATTTT	CASSPDPRGTGPQHF
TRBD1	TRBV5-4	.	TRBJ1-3	TGTGCCAGCAGCTTGGCCGAGGACAGGGCCCTCTCTGGAAACACCATATATTTT	CASSLAEDRALSGNTIYF
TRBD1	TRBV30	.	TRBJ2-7	TGTGCCTGGAGTAAGCAGGGGGCTACGGGGGAGCAGTACTTC	CAWSKQGATGEQYF
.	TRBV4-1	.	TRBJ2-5	TGCGCCAGCAGCCGAGATGGAGGAGGGATTGGAGAGACCCAGTACTTC	CASSRDGGGIGETQYF
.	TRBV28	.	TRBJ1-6	TGTGCCAGCAGTCTTCAGACAGGCATAAATTCACCCCTCCACTTT	CASSLQTGINSPLHF
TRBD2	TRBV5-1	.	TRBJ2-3	TGCGCCAGCAGCCCTGGACTAGCGGTAACAGATACGCAGTATTTT	CASSPGLAVTDTQYF
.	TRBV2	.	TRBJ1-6	TGTGCCAGCAGTGGCATTCGGGGGAATTCACCCCTCCACTTT	CASSGIRGNSPLHF
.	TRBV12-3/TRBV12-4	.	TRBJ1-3	TGCGCAGACGGGGGCTCTGGAAACACCATATATTTT	CADGGSGNTIYF
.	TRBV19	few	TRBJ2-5	TGTGCCGCATCAAGCGGAGTTCAAGAGACCCAGTACTTC	CAASSGVQETQYF
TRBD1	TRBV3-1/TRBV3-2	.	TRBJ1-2	TGTGCCAGCAGCCGTTCACAGGGGGCCTCCCCCTATGGCTACACCTTC	CASSRSQGASPYGYTF
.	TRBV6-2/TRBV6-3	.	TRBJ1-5	TGTGCCAGCAGCCCCGGCGGGGGGCGCGGAGAGGGCAATCAGCCCCAGCATTTT	CASSPGGGRGEGNQPQHF
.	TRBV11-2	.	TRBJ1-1	TGTGCCAGCAGCTTCGAGATGAACACTGAAGCTTTCTTT	CASSFEMNTEAFF
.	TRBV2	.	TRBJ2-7	TGTGCCAGCAGTGACCAGGCCAGCTCCTACGAGCAGTACTTC	CASSDQASSYEQYF
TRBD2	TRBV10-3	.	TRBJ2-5	TGTGCCATCAGTGGGCTAGCGGGAACCCAAGAGACCCAGTACTTC	CAISGLAGTQETQYF
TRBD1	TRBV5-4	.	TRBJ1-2	TGTGCCAGCAGCTTCCCGGGACAGGGGTTCGGCGACACCTTC	CASSFPGQGFGDTF
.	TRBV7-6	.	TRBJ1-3	TGTGCCAGCAGCTTAGAAGCAGGACTTTTATTCTCTGGAAACACCATATATTTT	CASSLEAGLLFSGNTIYF
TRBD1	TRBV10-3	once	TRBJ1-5	TGTGCCACCGAACAGGGGAGCAATCAGCCCCAGCATTTT	CATEQGSNQPQHF
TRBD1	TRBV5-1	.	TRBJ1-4	TGCGCCAGCAGCTCGGGACAGGGAAGGGAAAAACTGTTTTTT	CASSSGQGREKLFF
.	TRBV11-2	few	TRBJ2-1	TGTGCCAGCAGCGCCAGTGGGAGCTCCTACAATGAGCAGTTCTTC	CASSASGSSYNEQFF
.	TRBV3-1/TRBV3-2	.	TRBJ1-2	TGTGCCAGCAGCCAAGGTGGGGGCCGCGGCTATGGCTACACCTTC	CASSQGGGRGYGYTF
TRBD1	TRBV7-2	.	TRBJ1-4	TGTGCCAGCAGCTTAAGCGGGGGGACAGGTGAAAAACTGTTTTTT	CASSLSGGTGEKLFF
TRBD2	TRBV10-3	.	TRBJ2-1	TGTGCCATCAGTGAGTTCTTAGCGGGACTAGCAAGCAATGAGCAGTTCTTC	CAISEFLAGLASNEQFF
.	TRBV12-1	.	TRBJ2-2	TGTGCCAGGACGACCCCAGGGGGAACCGGGGAGCTGTTTTTT	CARTTPGGTGELFF
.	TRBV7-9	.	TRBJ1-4	TGTGCCAGCAGCCCTTCACTCGGGGGAATGGGGGAAAAACTGTTTTTT	CASSPSLGGMGEKLFF
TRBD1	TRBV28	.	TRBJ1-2	TGTGCCAGCAGCCCACCGGGACAGGGGCCCTATGGCTACACCTTC	CASSPPGQGPYGYTF
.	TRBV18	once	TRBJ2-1	TGTGCCAGCTCTCGGCCTGGCGGTGAGCAGTTCTTC	CASSRPGGEQFF
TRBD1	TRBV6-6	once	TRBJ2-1	TGTGCCAGCAGTCCGGACAGGGCGCTCCTCGATGAGCAGTTCTTC	CASSPDRALLDEQFF
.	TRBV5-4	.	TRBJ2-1	TGTGCCAGCGAATTGCGGGATGGGAATGAGCAGTTCTTC	CASELRDGNEQFF